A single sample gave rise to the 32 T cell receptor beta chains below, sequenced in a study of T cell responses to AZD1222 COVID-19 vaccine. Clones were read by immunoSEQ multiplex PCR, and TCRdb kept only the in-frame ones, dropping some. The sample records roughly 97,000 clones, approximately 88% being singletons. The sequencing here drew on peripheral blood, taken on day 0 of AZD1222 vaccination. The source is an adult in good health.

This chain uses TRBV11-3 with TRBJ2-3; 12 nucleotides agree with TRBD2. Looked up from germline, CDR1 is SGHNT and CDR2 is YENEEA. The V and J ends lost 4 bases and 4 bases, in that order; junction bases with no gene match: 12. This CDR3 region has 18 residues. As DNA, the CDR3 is TGTGCCAGCAGCTCTTATGAGGGACTAGCGGGCCCGGCAGATACGCAGTATTTT. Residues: CASSSYEGLAGPADTQYF.

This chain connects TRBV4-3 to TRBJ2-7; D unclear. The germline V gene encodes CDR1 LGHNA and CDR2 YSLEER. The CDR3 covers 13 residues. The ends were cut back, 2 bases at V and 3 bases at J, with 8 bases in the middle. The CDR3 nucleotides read TGCGCCAGCAGCCAAATGGTCTTCTACGAGCAGTACTTC. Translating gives CASSQMVFYEQYF.

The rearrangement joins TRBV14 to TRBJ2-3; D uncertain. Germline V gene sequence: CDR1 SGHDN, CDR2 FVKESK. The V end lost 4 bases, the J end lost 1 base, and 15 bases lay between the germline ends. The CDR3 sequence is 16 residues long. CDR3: CASSLYWAPGTDTQYF. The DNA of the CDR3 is TGTGCCAGCAGCCTATATTGGGCTCCCGGCACAGATACGCAGTATTTT.

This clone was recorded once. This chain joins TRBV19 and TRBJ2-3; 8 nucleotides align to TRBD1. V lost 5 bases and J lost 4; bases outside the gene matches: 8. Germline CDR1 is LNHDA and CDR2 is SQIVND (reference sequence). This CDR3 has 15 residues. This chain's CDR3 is CASSLGRGRSDTQYF. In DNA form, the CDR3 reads TGTGCCAGTAGTCTAGGCAGGGGGCGATCAGATACGCAGTATTTT.

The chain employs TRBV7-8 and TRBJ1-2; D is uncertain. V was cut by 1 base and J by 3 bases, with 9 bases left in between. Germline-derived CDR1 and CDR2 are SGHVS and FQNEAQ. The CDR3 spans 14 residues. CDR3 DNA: TGTGCCAGCAGCTTAGGCGGGAGCCACTATGGCTACACCTTC. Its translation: CASSLGGSHYGYTF. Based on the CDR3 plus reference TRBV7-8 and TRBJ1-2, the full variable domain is GAGVSQSPRYKVAKRGQDVALRCDPISGHVSLFWYQQALGQGPEFLTYFQNEAQLDKSGLPSDRFFAERPEGSVSTLKIQRTQQEDSAVYLCASSLGGSHYGYTFGSGTRLTVV.

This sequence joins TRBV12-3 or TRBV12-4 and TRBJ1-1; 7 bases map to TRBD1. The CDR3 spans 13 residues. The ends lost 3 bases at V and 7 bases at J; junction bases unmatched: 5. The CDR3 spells CASSFAGGVEAFF. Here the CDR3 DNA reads TGTGCCAGCAGTTTTGCAGGGGGAGTTGAAGCTTTCTTT.

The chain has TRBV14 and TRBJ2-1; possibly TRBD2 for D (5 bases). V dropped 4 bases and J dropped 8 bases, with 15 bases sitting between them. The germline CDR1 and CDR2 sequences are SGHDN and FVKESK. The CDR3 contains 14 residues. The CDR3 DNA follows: TGTGCCAGCAGCCTCCTTCGGGGTCTCGATGAGCAGTTCTTC. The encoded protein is CASSLLRGLDEQFF. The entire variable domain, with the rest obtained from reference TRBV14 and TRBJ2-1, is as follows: EAGVTQFPSHSVIEKGQTVTLRCDPISGHDNLYWYRRVMGKEIKFLLHFVKESKQDESGMPNNRFLAERTGGTYSTLKVQPAELEDSGVYFCASSLLRGLDEQFFGPGTRLTVL.

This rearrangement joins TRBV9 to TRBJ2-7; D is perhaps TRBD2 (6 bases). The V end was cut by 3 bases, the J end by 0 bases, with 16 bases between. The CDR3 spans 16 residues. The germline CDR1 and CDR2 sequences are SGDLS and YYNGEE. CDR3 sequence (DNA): TGTGCCAGCAGCGCGGCGGGGACCCCCGGCTCCTACGAGCAGTACTTC. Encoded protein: CASSAAGTPGSYEQYF. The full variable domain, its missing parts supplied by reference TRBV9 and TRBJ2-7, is DSGVTQTPKHLITATGQRVTLRCSPRSGDLSVYWYQQSLDQGLQFLIQYYNGEERAKGNILERFSAQQFPDLHSELNLSSLELGDSALYFCASSAAGTPGSYEQYFGPGTRLTVT.

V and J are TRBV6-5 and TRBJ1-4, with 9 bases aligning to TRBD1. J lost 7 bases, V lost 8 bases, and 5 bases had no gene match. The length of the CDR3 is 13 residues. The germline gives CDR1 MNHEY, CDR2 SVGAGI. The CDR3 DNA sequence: TGTGCCAGCCGTAACAGGGGGCCTGAAAAACTGTTTTTT. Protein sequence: CASRNRGPEKLFF.

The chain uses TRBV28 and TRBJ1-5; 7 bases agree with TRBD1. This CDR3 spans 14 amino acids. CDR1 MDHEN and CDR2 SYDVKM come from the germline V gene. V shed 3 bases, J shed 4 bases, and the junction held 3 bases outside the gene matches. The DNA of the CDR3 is TGTGCCAGCAGTTTGGCAGGGGGAAATCAGCCCCAGCATTTT. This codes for CASSLAGGNQPQHF. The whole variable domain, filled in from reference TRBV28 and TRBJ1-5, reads DVKVTQSSRYLVKRTGEKVFLECVQDMDHENMFWYRQDPGLGLRLIYFSYDVKMKEKGDIPEGYSVSREKKERFSLILESASTNQTSMYLCASSLAGGNQPQHFGDGTRLSIL.

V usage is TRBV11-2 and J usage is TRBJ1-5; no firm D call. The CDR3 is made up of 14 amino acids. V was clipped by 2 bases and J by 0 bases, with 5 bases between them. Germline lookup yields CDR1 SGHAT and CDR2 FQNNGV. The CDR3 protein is CASSLPGSNQPQHF. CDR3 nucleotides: TGTGCCAGCAGCTTACCGGGTAGCAATCAGCCCCAGCATTTT.

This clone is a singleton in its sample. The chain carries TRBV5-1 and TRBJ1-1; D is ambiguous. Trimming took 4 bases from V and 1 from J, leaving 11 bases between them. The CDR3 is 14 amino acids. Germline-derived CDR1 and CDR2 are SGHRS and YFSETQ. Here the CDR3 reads CASSPNQRNTEAFF. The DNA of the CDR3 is TGCGCCAGCAGCCCAAACCAGAGGAACACTGAAGCTTTCTTT.

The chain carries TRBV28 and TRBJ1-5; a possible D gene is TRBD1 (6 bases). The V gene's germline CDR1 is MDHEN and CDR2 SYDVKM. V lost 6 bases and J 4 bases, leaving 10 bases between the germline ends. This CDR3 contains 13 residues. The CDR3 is CASSGQLNQPQHF. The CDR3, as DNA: TGTGCCAGCAGCGGACAGCTTAATCAGCCCCAGCATTTT.

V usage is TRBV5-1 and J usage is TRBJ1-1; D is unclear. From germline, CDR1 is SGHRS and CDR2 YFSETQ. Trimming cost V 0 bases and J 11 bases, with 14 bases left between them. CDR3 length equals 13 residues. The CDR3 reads CASSLEAPRAAFF. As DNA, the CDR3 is TGCGCCAGCAGCTTGGAGGCCCCCCGGGCGGCTTTCTTT.

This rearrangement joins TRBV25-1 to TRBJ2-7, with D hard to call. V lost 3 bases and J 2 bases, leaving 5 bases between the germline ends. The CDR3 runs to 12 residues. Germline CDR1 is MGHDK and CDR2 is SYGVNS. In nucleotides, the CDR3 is TGTGCCAGCAGTGAGGGGACCTACGAGCAGTACTTC. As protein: CASSEGTYEQYF.

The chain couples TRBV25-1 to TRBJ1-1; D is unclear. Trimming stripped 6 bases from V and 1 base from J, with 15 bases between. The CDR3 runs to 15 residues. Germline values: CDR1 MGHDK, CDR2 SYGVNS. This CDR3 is CASRSGGRGNTEAFF. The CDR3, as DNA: TGTGCCAGCAGATCAGGAGGTCGGGGGAACACTGAAGCTTTCTTT.

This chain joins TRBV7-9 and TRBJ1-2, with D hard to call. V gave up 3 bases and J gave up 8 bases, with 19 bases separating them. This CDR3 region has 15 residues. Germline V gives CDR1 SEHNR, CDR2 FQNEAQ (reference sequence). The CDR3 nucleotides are TGTGCCAGCAGCTTGGACGGGTACGCCATTGAGGGCTACACCTTC. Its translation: CASSLDGYAIEGYTF.

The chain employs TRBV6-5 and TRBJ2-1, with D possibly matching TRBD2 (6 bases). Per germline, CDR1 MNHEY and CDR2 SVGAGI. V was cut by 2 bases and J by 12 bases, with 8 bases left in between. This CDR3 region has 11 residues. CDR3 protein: CASSYVGGQFF. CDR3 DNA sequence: TGTGCCAGCAGTTACGTGGGAGGGCAGTTCTTC.

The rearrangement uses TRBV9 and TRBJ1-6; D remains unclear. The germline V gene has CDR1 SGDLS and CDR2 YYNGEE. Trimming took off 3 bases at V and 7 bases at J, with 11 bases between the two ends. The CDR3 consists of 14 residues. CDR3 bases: TGTGCCAGCAGCGGCGGGGATAAGAATTCACCCCTCCACTTT. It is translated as CASSGGDKNSPLHF.

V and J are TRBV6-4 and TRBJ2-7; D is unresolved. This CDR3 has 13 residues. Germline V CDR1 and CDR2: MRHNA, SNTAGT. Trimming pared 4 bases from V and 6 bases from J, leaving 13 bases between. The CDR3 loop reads CASSATLGGEQYF. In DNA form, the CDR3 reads TGTGCCAGCAGTGCCACCCTGGGTGGCGAGCAGTACTTC.

This CDR3 reads CASSIRGDTYQETQYF. The CDR3 region has the DNA TGTGCCAGTAGTATCCGAGGGGACACCTACCAAGAGACCCAGTACTTC. This chain links TRBV19 with TRBJ2-5; tentative D call: TRBD1 (6 bases). V shed 3 bases and J shed 0 bases, with 14 bases lying between them. The CDR3 has 16 amino acids. Germline-derived CDR1 and CDR2 are LNHDA and SQIVND (reference sequence).

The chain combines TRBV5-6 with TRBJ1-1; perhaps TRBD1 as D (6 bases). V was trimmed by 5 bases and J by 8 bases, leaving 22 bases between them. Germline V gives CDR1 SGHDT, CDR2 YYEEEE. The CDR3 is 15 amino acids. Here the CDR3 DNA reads TGTGCCAGCAGGTCAATGGGGGCTGGAGCTTCAGAAGCTTTCTTT. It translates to CASRSMGAGASEAFF.

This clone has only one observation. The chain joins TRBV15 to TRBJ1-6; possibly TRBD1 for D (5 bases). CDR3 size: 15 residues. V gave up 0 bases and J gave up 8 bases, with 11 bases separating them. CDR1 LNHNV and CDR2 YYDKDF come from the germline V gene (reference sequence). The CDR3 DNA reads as TGTGCCACCAGCAGAGATATAAGAGGGGATTCACCCCTCCACTTT. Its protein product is CATSRDIRGDSPLHF.

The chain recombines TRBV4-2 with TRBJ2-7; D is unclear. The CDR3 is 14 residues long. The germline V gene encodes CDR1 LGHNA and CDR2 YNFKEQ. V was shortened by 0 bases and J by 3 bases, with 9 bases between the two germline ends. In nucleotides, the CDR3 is TGTGCCAGCAGCCAAGAGTTCCGGTTCTACGAGCAGTACTTC. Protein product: CASSQEFRFYEQYF.

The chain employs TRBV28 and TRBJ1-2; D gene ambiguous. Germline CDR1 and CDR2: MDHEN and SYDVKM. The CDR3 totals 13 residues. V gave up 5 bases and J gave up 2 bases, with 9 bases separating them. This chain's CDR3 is CASSQVGNYGYTF. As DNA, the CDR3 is TGTGCCAGCAGTCAGGTCGGGAACTATGGCTACACCTTC.

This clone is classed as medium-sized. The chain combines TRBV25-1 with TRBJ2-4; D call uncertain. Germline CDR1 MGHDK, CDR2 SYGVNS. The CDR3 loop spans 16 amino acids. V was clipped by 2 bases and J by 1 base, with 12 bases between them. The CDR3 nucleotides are TGTGCCAGCAGTGAAGGAGATGCCCTCGCCAAAAACATTCAGTACTTC. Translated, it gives CASSEGDALAKNIQYF.

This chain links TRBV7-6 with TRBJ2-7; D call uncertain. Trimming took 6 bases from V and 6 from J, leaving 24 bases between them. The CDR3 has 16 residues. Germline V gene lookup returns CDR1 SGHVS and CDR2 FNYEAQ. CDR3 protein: CASSQDLVGPSSEQYF. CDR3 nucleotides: TGTGCCAGCAGTCAGGACCTCGTAGGCCCCTCTTCCGAGCAGTACTTC.

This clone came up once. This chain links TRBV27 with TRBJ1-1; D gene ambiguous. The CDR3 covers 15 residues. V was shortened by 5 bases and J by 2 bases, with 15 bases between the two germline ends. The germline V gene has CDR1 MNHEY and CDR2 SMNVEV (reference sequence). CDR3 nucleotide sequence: TGTGCCAGCAGTACCACAGCACTACTTAACACTGAAGCTTTCTTT. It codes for CASSTTALLNTEAFF.

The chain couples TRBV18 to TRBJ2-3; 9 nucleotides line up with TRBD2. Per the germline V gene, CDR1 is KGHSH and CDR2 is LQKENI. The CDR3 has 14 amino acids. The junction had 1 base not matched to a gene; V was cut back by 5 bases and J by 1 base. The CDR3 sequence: CASSRLAGTDTQYF. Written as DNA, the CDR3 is TGTGCCAGCTCAAGACTAGCGGGCACAGATACGCAGTATTTT.

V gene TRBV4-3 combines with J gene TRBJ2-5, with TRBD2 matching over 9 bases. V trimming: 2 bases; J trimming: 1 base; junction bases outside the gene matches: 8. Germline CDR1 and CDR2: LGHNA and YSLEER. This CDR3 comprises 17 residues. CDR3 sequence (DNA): TGCGCCAGCAGCCAATTTCGCGGGGGGGCGGGCCAAGAGACCCAGTACTTC. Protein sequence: CASSQFRGGAGQETQYF.

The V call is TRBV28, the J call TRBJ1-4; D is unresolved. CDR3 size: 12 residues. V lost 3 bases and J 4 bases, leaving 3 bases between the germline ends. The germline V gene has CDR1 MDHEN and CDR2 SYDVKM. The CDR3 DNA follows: TGTGCCAGCAGTTTGCTTAATGAAAAACTGTTTTTT. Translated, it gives CASSLLNEKLFF.

CDR3 amino acids: CASSPRGGGGVREKLFF. In nucleotides, the CDR3 is TGTGCCAGCAGTCCTCGGGGAGGCGGAGGGGTTCGAGAAAAACTGTTTTTT. The V call is TRBV6-6, the J call TRBJ1-4; a weak D match, TRBD1 (5 bases). Germline V lookup: CDR1 MNHNY, CDR2 SVGAGI (reference sequence). Deletions cut 5 bases from V and 8 bases from J, with 24 bases between. CDR3 size: 17 residues.